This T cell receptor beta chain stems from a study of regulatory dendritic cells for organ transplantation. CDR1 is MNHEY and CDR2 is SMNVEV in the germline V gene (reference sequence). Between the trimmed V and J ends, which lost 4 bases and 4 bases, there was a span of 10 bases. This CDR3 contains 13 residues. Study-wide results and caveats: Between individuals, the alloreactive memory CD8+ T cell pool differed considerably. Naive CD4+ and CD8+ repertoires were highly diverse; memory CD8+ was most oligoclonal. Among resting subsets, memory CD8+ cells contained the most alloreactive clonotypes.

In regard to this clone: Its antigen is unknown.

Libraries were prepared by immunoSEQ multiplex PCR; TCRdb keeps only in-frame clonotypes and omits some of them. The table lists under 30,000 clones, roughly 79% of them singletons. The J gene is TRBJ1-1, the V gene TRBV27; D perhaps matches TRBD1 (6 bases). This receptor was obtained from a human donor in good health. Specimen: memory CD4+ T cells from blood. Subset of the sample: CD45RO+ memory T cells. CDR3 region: CASSWGHFTEAFF. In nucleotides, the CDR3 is TGTGCCAGCAGTTGGGGACATTTCACTGAAGCTTTCTTT.